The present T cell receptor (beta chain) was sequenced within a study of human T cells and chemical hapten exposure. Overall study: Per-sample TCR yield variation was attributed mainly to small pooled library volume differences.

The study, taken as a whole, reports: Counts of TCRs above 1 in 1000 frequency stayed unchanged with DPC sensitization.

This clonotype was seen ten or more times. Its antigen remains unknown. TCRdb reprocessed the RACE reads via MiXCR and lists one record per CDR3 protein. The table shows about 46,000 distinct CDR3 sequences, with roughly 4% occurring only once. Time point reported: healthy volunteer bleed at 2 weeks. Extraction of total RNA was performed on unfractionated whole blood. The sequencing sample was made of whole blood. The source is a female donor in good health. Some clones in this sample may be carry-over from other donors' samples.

CDR3 DNA: TGTGCCAGCAGCTTCGAACTAGCGGGGAGCTCCTACAATGAGCAGTTCTTC. Translation gives CASSFELAGSSYNEQFF. The rearrangement joins TRBV5-6 to TRBJ2-1; TRBD2 agrees at 10 bases. V shed 2 bases and J 0 bases; nucleotides not matched to a gene: 5. Looked up from germline, CDR1 is SGHDT and CDR2 is YYEEEE. This CDR3 is built from 17 residues.